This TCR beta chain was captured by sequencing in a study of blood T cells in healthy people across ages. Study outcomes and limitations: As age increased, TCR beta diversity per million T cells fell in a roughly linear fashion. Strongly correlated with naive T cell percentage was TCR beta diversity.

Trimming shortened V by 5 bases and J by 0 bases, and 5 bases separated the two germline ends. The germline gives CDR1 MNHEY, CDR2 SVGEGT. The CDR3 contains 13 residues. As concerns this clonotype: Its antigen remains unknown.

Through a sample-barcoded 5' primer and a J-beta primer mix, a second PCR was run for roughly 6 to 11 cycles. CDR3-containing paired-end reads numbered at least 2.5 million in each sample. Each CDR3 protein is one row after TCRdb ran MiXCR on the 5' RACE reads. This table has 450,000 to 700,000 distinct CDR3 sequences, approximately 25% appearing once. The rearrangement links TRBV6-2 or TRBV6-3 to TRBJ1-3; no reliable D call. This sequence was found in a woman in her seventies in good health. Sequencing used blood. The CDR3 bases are TGTGCCAGCAGTCGGAGCTCTGGAAACACCATATATTTT. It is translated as CASSRSSGNTIYF.